What follows are 9 T cell receptor beta chains derived from one specimen sequenced in a study of radiation and T cells in renal cell carcinoma. Sequencing was performed with immunoSEQ multiplex PCR; in TCRdb, only in-frame clones are kept and a portion is missing. The data hold 140,000 or so clones, with about 88% observed a single time. Time point reported: baseline pretreatment blood. Sample treatment: 15 Gy SBRT to primary tumor, nephrectomy 4 weeks later. Sequences were derived from blood, sampled from a patient whose treatment included radiotherapy and nephrectomy. These receptors originate from a woman aged 50 to 65 with renal cell carcinoma.

Concerning this clone: The same CDR3 also results from other DNA sequences found in this sample. The CDR3 is CASSPRQVYGYTF. DNA for the CDR3: TGTGCCAGCTCACCTCGACAGGTCTATGGCTACACCTTC. This chain links TRBV18 with TRBJ1-2; weak D call: TRBD1 (6 bases). The CDR3 loop spans 13 amino acids. Germline CDR1 is KGHSH and CDR2 is LQKENI. V shed 3 bases and J shed 4 bases, with 9 bases lying between them.

This clone was counted a few times. This sequence joins TRBV6-5 and TRBJ2-5; 9 nucleotides line up with TRBD2. The CDR3 loop spans 15 amino acids. After removal of 7 bases from V and 5 bases from J, the junction contained 11 bases not matched to a gene. Germline loops: CDR1 MNHEY, CDR2 SVGAGI. This chain's CDR3 is CASNKRGAGRETQYF. CDR3 in DNA: TGTGCCAGCAACAAGCGGGGGGCGGGGCGGGAGACCCAGTACTTC.

This clone was recorded only once. The chain couples TRBV5-1 to TRBJ1-2, with TRBD1 as a possible D gene (5 bases). CDR1 is SGHRS and CDR2 is YFSETQ in the germline V gene. V shed 6 bases and J shed 8 bases, with 14 bases lying between them. The CDR3 is made up of 12 amino acids. The CDR3 spells CASTSGVMGYTF. The CDR3 DNA is TGCGCCAGCACCTCGGGGGTTATGGGCTACACCTTC.

J is TRBJ2-1 and V is TRBV6-4, with D possibly being TRBD1 (6 bases). This CDR3 is 15 amino acids long. Germline values: CDR1 MRHNA, CDR2 SNTAGT. The ends were cut back, 1 base at V and 15 bases at J, with 22 bases in the middle. The CDR3 loop reads CASSDYRVCFLGRFF. CDR3 nucleotide sequence: TGTGCCAGCAGTGACTACAGGGTCTGTTTTTTGGGTCGGTTCTTC.

The chain employs TRBV27 and TRBJ2-3; D not resolved. Trimming shortened V by 5 bases and J by 2 bases, and 14 bases separated the two germline ends. The CDR3 is made up of 15 amino acids. Germline lookup yields CDR1 MNHEY and CDR2 SMNVEV (reference sequence). The CDR3 protein is CASSPQSGATDTQYF. CDR3 coding DNA: TGTGCCAGCAGTCCCCAGTCCGGCGCCACAGATACGCAGTATTTT.

The rearrangement links TRBV6-5 to TRBJ1-6; possible D gene TRBD1, 5 bases. From germline, CDR1 is MNHEY and CDR2 SVGAGI. The length of the CDR3 is 13 residues. Trimming pared 10 bases from V and 8 bases from J, leaving 15 bases between. CDR3 sequence reads: CATWAGAYSPLHF. The CDR3 bases are TGTGCCACCTGGGCTGGGGCCTATTCACCCCTCCACTTT.

The V gene is TRBV5-1, the J gene TRBJ2-7; 12 nucleotides match TRBD2. The CDR3 has 15 residues. The germline gives CDR1 SGHRS, CDR2 YFSETQ. Trimming at V came to 4 bases and at J to 4 bases, leaving 6 bases not matched to a gene. The CDR3 nucleotides are TGCGCCAGCAGCCCGGGACTAGCGGGTCTGTACGAGCAGTACTTC. It encodes CASSPGLAGLYEQYF.

V and J are TRBV7-2 and TRBJ2-3, with D possibly TRBD2 on 6 matching bases. V was clipped by 5 bases and J by 6 bases, with 15 bases between them. The CDR3 is 14 residues long. In germline, CDR1 is SGHTA, CDR2 FQGNSA. CDR3 DNA sequence: TGTGCCAGCAGCCGTGCACTAGCAAGCGATACGCAGTATTTT. This translates into CASSRALASDTQYF.

The rearrangement links TRBV12-2 to TRBJ2-6; the table's D call of TRBD1 was not tested on the DNA. TRBV12-2 is assigned pseudogene status. This CDR3 spans 18 amino acids. CDR3 loop: CASRLAGQVSRGANVLTF. CDR3 DNA: TGTGCAAGTCGCTTAGCGGGACAGGTCTCCAGGGGGGCCAACGTCCTGACTTTC.